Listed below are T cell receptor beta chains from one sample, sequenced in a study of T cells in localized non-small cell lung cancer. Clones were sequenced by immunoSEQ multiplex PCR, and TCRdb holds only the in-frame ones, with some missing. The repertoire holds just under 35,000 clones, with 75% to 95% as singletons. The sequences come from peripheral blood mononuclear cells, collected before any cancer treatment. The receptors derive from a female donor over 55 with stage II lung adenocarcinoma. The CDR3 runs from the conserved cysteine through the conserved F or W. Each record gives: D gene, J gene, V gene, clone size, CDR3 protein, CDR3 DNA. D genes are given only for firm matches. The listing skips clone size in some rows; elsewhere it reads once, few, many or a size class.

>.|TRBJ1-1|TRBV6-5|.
CASSYKRQGSTEAFF
TGTGCCAGCAGTTACAAGCGGCAGGGAAGCACTGAAGCTTTCTTT
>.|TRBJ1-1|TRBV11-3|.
CASSLDLELVRNTEAFF
TGTGCCAGCAGCTTAGATCTTGAGCTAGTCCGGAACACTGAAGCTTTCTTT
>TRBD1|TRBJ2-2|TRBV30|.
CAWDTGGFGELFF
TGTGCCTGGGACACAGGGGGCTTCGGGGAGCTGTTTTTT
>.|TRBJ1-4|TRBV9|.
CASSADSSNEKLFF
TGTGCCAGCAGCGCGGACAGCAGTAATGAAAAACTGTTTTTT
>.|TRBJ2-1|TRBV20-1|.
CSALSGNEQFF
TGCAGTGCTCTGTCGGGCAATGAGCAGTTCTTC
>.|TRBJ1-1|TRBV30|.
CACLPTLNTEAFF
TGTGCCTGCCTCCCGACCCTGAACACTGAAGCTTTCTTT
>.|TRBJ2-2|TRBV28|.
CASRSGPGELFF
TGTGCCAGCAGGTCGGGCCCCGGGGAGCTGTTTTTT
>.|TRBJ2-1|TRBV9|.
CASSVDTGTLGFF
TGTGCCAGCAGCGTAGATACCGGGACTCTGGGGTTCTTC
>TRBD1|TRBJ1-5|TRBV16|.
CASSQSGTGYQPQHF
TGTGCCAGCAGCCAATCGGGGACAGGGTATCAGCCCCAGCATTTT
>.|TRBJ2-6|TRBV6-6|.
CASSRGQAGANVLTF
TGTGCCAGCAGTAGGGGACAAGCTGGGGCCAACGTCCTGACTTTC
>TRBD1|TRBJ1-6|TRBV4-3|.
CASSQEWDSSYNSPLHF
TGCGCCAGCAGCCAAGAGTGGGACAGCTCCTATAATTCACCCCTCCACTTT
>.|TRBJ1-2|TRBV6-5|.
CASSYSRGDGYTF
TGTGCCAGCAGTTACTCGAGAGGGGACGGCTACACCTTC
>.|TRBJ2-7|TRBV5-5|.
CASSGGPTREQYF
TGTGCCAGCAGCGGAGGGCCCACGAGGGAGCAGTACTTC
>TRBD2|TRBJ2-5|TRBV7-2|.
CASSPGGREETQYF
TGTGCCAGCAGCCCGGGCGGGAGGGAGGAGACCCAGTACTTC
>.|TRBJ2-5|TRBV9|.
CASSVVASKQETQYF
TGTGCCAGCAGCGTAGTAGCTAGCAAGCAAGAGACCCAGTACTTC
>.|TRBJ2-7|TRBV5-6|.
CASSPVGRVSGEQYF
TGTGCCAGCAGCCCGGTGGGAAGGGTCTCAGGGGAGCAGTACTTC
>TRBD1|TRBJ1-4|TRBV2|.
CASSADQGAFNEKLFF
TGTGCCAGCAGTGCGGACCAGGGGGCTTTTAATGAAAAACTGTTTTTT
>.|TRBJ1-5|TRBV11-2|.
CASSLGGVNQPQHF
TGTGCCAGCAGTCTAGGCGGGGTCAATCAGCCCCAGCATTTT
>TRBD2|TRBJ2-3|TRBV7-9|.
CASSFGEGGFFSSTDTQYF
TGTGCCAGCAGCTTCGGGGAGGGAGGCTTCTTCTCTAGCACAGATACGCAGTATTTT
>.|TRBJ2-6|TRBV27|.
CASRAQGSGANVLTF
TGTGCCAGCAGGGCTCAGGGATCTGGGGCCAACGTCCTGACTTTC
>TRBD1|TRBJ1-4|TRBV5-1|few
CASSLQGDYEEKLFF
TGCGCCAGCAGCTTGCAGGGGGATTATGAGGAAAAACTGTTTTTT
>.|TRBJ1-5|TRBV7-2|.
CASSPTGLYQPQHF
TGTGCCAGCAGTCCTACAGGGTTATACCAGCCCCAGCATTTT
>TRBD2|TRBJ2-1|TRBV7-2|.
CASSLRAGGGYNEQFF
TGTGCCAGCAGCTTAAGAGCGGGAGGAGGGTACAATGAGCAGTTCTTC
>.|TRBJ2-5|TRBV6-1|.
CASSLTFQETQYF
TGTGCCAGCAGCCTCACCTTCCAAGAGACCCAGTACTTC
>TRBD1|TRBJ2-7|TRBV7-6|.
CASSLGEGAIEQYF
TGTGCCAGCAGCTTAGGCGAGGGGGCGATTGAGCAGTACTTC
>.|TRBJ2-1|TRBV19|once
CASSIGDRKFF
TGTGCCAGTAGTATAGGGGACCGAAAGTTCTTC
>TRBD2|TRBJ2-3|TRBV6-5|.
CASSRDYKRDTQYF
TGTGCCAGCAGCCGGGACTACAAAAGGGATACGCAGTATTTT
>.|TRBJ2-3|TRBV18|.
CASSPTRGADTQYF
TGTGCCAGCTCACCAACGCGGGGCGCAGATACGCAGTATTTT
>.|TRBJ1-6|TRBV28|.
CASTRVDSPLHF
TGTGCCAGCACCAGGGTTGATTCACCCCTCCACTTT
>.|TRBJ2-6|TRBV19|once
CASSLVFDRVSSGANVLTF
TGTGCCAGTAGTCTGGTCTTTGACAGAGTTAGCTCTGGGGCCAACGTCCTGACTTTC
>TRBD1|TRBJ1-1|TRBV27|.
CASSPAWGTGVTEAFF
TGTGCCAGCAGTCCGGCGTGGGGGACAGGGGTTACTGAAGCTTTCTTT
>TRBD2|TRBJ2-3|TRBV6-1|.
CASSGWTSGGSPTTDTQYF
TGTGCCAGCAGTGGATGGACTAGCGGGGGATCTCCTACCACAGATACGCAGTATTTT
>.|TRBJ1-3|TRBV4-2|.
CASSPDRQTGNTIYF
TGTGCCAGCAGCCCGGACAGACAGACTGGAAACACCATATATTTT
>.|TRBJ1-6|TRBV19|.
CASTLRGGHYNSPLHF
TGTGCCAGTACCCTCCGGGGAGGGCACTATAATTCACCCCTCCACTTT
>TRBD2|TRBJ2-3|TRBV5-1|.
CASSHGLEADTQYF
TGCGCCAGCAGCCATGGACTAGAAGCAGATACGCAGTATTTT
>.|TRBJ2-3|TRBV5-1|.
CASSLGAISNSVDTQYF
TGCGCCAGCAGTCTCGGGGCCATATCTAACTCGGTGGATACGCAGTATTTT
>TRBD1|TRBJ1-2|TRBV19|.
CASPPRSRGDYTF
TGTGCCAGTCCCCCCAGATCCAGGGGGGACTACACCTTC
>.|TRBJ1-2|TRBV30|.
CAWSVSTDGYTF
TGTGCCTGGAGTGTATCCACGGATGGCTACACCTTC
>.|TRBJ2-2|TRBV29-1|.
CSVENRDNTGELFF
TGCAGCGTTGAGAACAGGGATAACACCGGGGAGCTGTTTTTT
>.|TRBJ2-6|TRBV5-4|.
CASSYRRDSGANVLTF
TGTGCCAGCAGCTACCGGAGGGACTCTGGGGCCAACGTCCTGACTTTC
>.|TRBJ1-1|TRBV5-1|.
CASSLEGLNTEAFF
TGCGCCAGCAGCTTGGAAGGGTTGAACACTGAAGCTTTCTTT
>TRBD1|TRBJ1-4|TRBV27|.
CASSLGQGKEKLFF
TGTGCCAGCAGTTTAGGACAGGGGAAAGAAAAACTGTTTTTT
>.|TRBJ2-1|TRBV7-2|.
CASSPRESNNEQFF
TGTGCCAGCAGCCCGCGTGAGTCGAACAATGAGCAGTTCTTC
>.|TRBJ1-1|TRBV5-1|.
CASSLANLGGANKAFF
TGCGCCAGCAGCTTGGCCAATTTGGGGGGCGCTAATAAAGCTTTCTTT
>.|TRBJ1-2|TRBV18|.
CASSLLSEAAYGYTF
TGTGCCAGCTCACTTTTAAGCGAGGCTGCCTATGGCTACACCTTC
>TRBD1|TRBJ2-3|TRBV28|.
CASSLGTGSTDTQYF
TGTGCCAGCAGTTTAGGGACAGGAAGCACAGATACGCAGTATTTT
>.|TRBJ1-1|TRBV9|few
CASSVAGVNTEAFF
TGTGCCAGCAGCGTAGCAGGGGTCAATACTGAAGCTTTCTTT
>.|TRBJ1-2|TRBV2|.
CASSEALRGSGYTF
TGTGCCAGCAGTGAAGCTCTGAGGGGAAGTGGCTACACCTTC
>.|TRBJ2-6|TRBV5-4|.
CASTLVMTSGANVLTF
TGTGCCAGCACGCTTGTTATGACCTCTGGGGCCAACGTCCTGACTTTC
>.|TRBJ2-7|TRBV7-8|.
CASSLARSSGKGKQYF
TGTGCCAGCAGCTTAGCCCGGTCCTCAGGGAAGGGCAAGCAGTACTTC
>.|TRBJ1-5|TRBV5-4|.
CASSSGPGTTEQPQHF
TGTGCCAGCAGCTCCGGCCCCGGGACCACGGAACAGCCCCAGCATTTT
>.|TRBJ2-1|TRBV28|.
CASRSRRGFSYNEQFF
TGTGCCAGCAGATCACGTCGGGGTTTCTCCTACAATGAGCAGTTCTTC
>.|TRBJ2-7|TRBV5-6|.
CASSLTGTEEEQYF
TGTGCCAGCAGCCTTACCGGGACGGAGGAAGAGCAGTACTTC